What follows is one T cell receptor (beta chain) and its context. Trimming removed 2 bases from V and 5 bases from J, with 17 bases in between. The CDR3 extends over 16 amino acids. Germline V CDR1 and CDR2: MNHEY, SVGAGI. This specimen belongs to a study of cytotoxic CD8 clonotypes in ibrutinib-treated CLL. For the study at large: Complete response was seen in 2 patients and partial in some 25; about twelve progressed and approximately 14 stayed remitted after a median about 68 months.

TCRdb's table, derived via immunoSEQ multiplex PCR, lists solely in-frame clones and lacks some. The sample has roughly 220,000 clones; roughly 73% are singletons. The genes are TRBV6-5 and TRBJ2-3; weak D call: TRBD1 (6 bases). Here the sequenced sample was PBMCs, taken after 12 months of ibrutinib treatment. This receptor was taken from a human donor with chronic lymphocytic leukemia. Here the CDR3 reads CASSYPGVFGVDTQYF. DNA for the CDR3: TGTGCCAGCAGTTACCCAGGGGTTTTCGGAGTAGATACGCAGTATTTT.